This TCR beta chain is drawn from a study of cytomegalovirus exposure and HLA in healthy donors. To note about this clone: Other DNA sequences of this sample code for an identical CDR3.

The CDR3 spans 15 residues. Germline lookup yields CDR1 SGHTA and CDR2 FQGNSA. Germline trimming cut 5 bases from V and 8 bases from J; bases unmatched to any gene: 14. Both 60 Vbeta primers and 13 Jbeta primers went into the PCR. Repertoires were generated with immunoSEQ multiplex PCR, while TCRdb's copy carries only in-frame clones and drops some. The table shows about 190,000 clones, with less than 85% occurring only once. The rearrangement uses TRBV7-2 and TRBJ2-5; 7 bases align to TRBD1. The specimen was PBMCs. This receptor was taken from a man aged 25-45 years in good health and CMV-seropositive. Written as DNA, the CDR3 is TGTGCCAGCAGCCCTAGACAGGGAAAGAGCGAAACCCAGTACTTC. Translation: CASSPRQGKSETQYF.